Each of the 26 T cell receptor beta chains below was sequenced from the same sample in a study of T cells after yellow fever vaccination. A single record per CDR3 protein comes from TCRdb applying MiXCR to the 5' RACE reads. Of about 220,000 distinct CDR3 sequences listed, 6.7% are singletons. Here the sequenced sample was CD4+ T cells sorted from PBMCs, taken on the day of the yellow fever booster vaccination. Receptor source: a man in his thirties or forties who received the YFV17D yellow fever vaccine.

This clonotype has just a few counts. This sequence joins TRBV7-8 and TRBJ1-2; D gene uncertain. Germline CDR1 SGHVS, CDR2 FQNEAQ. V was shortened by 9 bases and J by 2 bases, with 19 bases between the two germline ends. CDR3 length: 15 amino acids. The DNA of the CDR3 is TGTGCCAGTCGGCCAGGAGGGCGGGAGAACTATGGCTACACCTTC. Translating it yields CASRPGGRENYGYTF.

The chain uses TRBV6-1 and TRBJ2-4, with D uncertain. The CDR3 covers 14 residues. V was trimmed by 8 bases and J by 0 bases, leaving 11 bases between them. Germline CDR1 reads MNHNS; CDR2 reads SASEGT. CDR3 nucleotides: TGTGCCAGCGCAGACCTTATAGCCAAAAACATTCAGTACTTC. This sequence encodes CASADLIAKNIQYF.

The table lists this clonotype with many counts. This sequence joins TRBV29-1 and TRBJ2-7, with D possibly TRBD2 on 5 matching bases. This CDR3 spans 12 amino acids. V was cut by 5 bases and J by 2 bases, with 10 bases left in between. From germline, CDR1 is SQVTM and CDR2 ANQGSEA. In DNA, the CDR3 is TGCAGCGTTTTGACGGGGACCTACGAGCAGTACTTC. Translation: CSVLTGTYEQYF.

A remark on this clonotype: A read error may explain this, as a much larger clone is one base away. This chain joins TRBV11-2 and TRBJ2-7; maybe TRBD1 (5 bases). The CDR3 is 13 amino acids. V dropped 7 bases and J dropped 3 bases, with 13 bases sitting between them. Germline CDR1 reads SGHAT; CDR2 reads FQNNGV. This chain's CDR3 is CASTTQDFYEQYF. The DNA for the CDR3 is TGTGCCAGCACCACACAGGATTTCTACGAGCAGTACTTC.

Only a few counts were recorded for this clonotype. This rearrangement joins TRBV27 to TRBJ1-2, with 8 bases that match TRBD1. The CDR3 spans 17 residues. The J segment lost 3 bases and the V segment lost 0 bases, leaving 9 bases of the junction unmatched. The germline V gene has CDR1 MNHEY and CDR2 SMNVEV (reference sequence). The chain's CDR3 is CASSLSLRGRRDYGYTF. CDR3 DNA: TGTGCCAGCAGTTTATCGCTCAGGGGGCGTCGAGACTATGGCTACACCTTC.

Only a few counts were recorded for this clonotype. J is TRBJ2-7 and V is TRBV7-2; 9 bases are shared with TRBD2. The germline CDR1 and CDR2 sequences are SGHTA and FQGNSA. J lost 7 bases, V lost 5 bases, and 9 bases had no gene match. The CDR3 runs to 14 residues. CDR3 region: CASSNGLARGEQYF. The CDR3 nucleotides read TGTGCCAGCAGCAACGGACTAGCGAGAGGAGAGCAGTACTTC.

V and J are TRBV14 and TRBJ2-7, with D unresolved. Trimming removed 0 bases at V and 0 bases at J, with 12 bases between. The CDR3 extends over 16 amino acids. The V gene's germline CDR1 is SGHDN and CDR2 FVKESK. The CDR3 here is CASSQDLSMSSYEQYF. CDR3 nucleotide sequence: TGTGCCAGCAGCCAAGATTTGTCAATGAGCTCCTACGAGCAGTACTTC.

This clonotype showed up just a few times. V is TRBV25-1 and J is TRBJ1-2; TRBD1 is a possible D gene (5 bases). CDR3 length: 13 residues. Looked up from germline, CDR1 is MGHDK and CDR2 is SYGVNS. Trimming removed 5 bases at V and 5 bases at J, with 12 bases between. Here the CDR3 reads CASSPGLAYGYTF. The DNA for the CDR3 is TGTGCCAGCAGTCCGGGGCTGGCATATGGCTACACCTTC.

The rearrangement links TRBV20-1 to TRBJ2-5; D remains ambiguous. Trimming removed 4 bases from V and 5 bases from J, with 17 bases in between. The CDR3 is 14 amino acids. Germline V gives CDR1 DFQATT, CDR2 SNEGSKA (reference sequence). The CDR3 bases are TGCAGTGCTATGCGCGGTCCAGTGGGGGAGACCCAGTACTTC. Protein sequence: CSAMRGPVGETQYF.

The sample holds many counts of this clonotype. The chain has TRBV7-2 and TRBJ1-2; D is undetermined. Germline V CDR1 and CDR2: SGHTA, FQGNSA. CDR3 length equals 12 residues. V shed 4 bases and J shed 2 bases, with 5 bases lying between them. In DNA form, the CDR3 reads TGTGCCAGCAGCTATGTGAACTATGGCTACACCTTC. Protein product: CASSYVNYGYTF. The full variable domain, its missing parts supplied by reference TRBV7-2 and TRBJ1-2, is GAGVSQSPSNKVTEKGKDVELRCDPISGHTALYWYRQSLGQGLEFLIYFQGNSAPDKSGLPSDRFSAERTGGSVSTLTIQRTQQEDSAVYLCASSYVNYGYTFGSGTRLTVV.

The chain has TRBV10-3 and TRBJ2-3; 14 bases agree with TRBD2. J was trimmed by 3 bases and V by 6 bases; bases with no gene match: 14. CDR1 and CDR2 (germline): ENHRY, SYGVKD. The length of the CDR3 is 19 residues. The CDR3 nucleotides read TGTGCCATCAGGCGATTTACGGGACTAGCGGGAGTCGGTACAGATACGCAGTATTTT. This gives the protein CAIRRFTGLAGVGTDTQYF.

This clonotype was counted ten times or more. This chain joins TRBV7-9 and TRBJ1-2; no clear D. The CDR3 loop spans 13 amino acids. CDR1 SEHNR and CDR2 FQNEAQ come from the germline V gene (reference sequence). V lost 1 base and J lost 4, with 7 bases in between. Here the CDR3 reads CASSLVRGYGYTF. For the CDR3, the DNA is TGTGCCAGCAGCTTAGTCAGAGGCTATGGCTACACCTTC.

This clonotype was counted only a few times. This chain joins TRBV27 and TRBJ2-2; weak D call: TRBD2 (6 bases). CDR1 is MNHEY and CDR2 is SMNVEV in the germline V gene (reference sequence). The CDR3 runs 16 residues. Between the trimmed V and J ends, which lost 5 bases and 5 bases, there was a span of 18 bases. The CDR3 nucleotides are TGTGCCAGCAGTACACCGGGACTTCTGGTTACCGGGGAGCTGTTTTTT. Translation gives CASSTPGLLVTGELFF.

This clonotype was counted at least ten times. At one end the junction does not follow the germline gene, possibly because of a read error. V and J are TRBV5-1 and TRBJ2-1; D is possibly TRBD1 or TRBD2 (5 bases each). This CDR3 comprises 15 residues. In germline, CDR1 is SGHRS, CDR2 YFSETQ. The CDR3 loop reads CASRPQGESSNEQFF. CDR3 in DNA: TGCGCCAGCAGACCTCAGGGAGAGTCCTCCAATGAGCAGTTCTTC.

The gene calls are TRBV20-1 and TRBJ2-7; D is unclear. Germline V gene sequence: CDR1 DFQATT, CDR2 SNEGSKA (reference sequence). Trimming stripped 6 bases from V and 5 bases from J, with 17 bases between. CDR3 length equals 13 residues. The CDR3 sequence: CSAVEHGFNEQYF. DNA of the CDR3: TGCAGTGCGGTTGAACACGGGTTTAACGAGCAGTACTTC.

This clonotype showed up many times. The chain is built from TRBV21-1 and TRBJ1-5; TRBD1, as called in the table, went unchecked against the DNA. TRBV21-1 is a recognized pseudogene. This CDR3 is built from 15 residues. CDR3 nucleotides: TGTGCCAGCATTAAAGGGACAGGGAGCAATCAGCCCCAGCATTTT. Protein product: CASIKGTGSNQPQHF.

The rearrangement uses TRBV5-6 and TRBJ2-1, with D possibly being TRBD2 (5 bases). CDR1 is SGHDT and CDR2 is YYEEEE in the germline V gene. V lost 4 bases and J 8 bases, leaving 25 bases between the germline ends. The CDR3 runs to 17 residues. The DNA of the CDR3 is TGTGCCAGCAGCCGAGGGAACATTTTATGGAGGAGCGATGAGCAGTTCTTC. It codes for CASSRGNILWRSDEQFF.

This clonotype came up many times. This rearrangement joins TRBV5-1 to TRBJ2-3, with 10 nucleotides matching TRBD2. The CDR3 is 15 amino acids. Trimming removed 0 bases from V and 3 bases from J; junction bases left unmatched: 1. Germline CDR1 is SGHRS and CDR2 is YFSETQ. In DNA form, the CDR3 reads TGCGCCAGCAGCTTGGCTAGCGGGAGTACAGATACGCAGTATTTT. It encodes CASSLASGSTDTQYF. Variable domain in full (rest from reference TRBV5-1 and TRBJ2-3): KAGVTQTPRYLIKTRGQQVTLSCSPISGHRSVSWYQQTPGQGLQFLFEYFSETQRNKGNFPGRFSGRQFSNSRSEMNVSTLELGDSALYLCASSLASGSTDTQYFGPGTRLTVL.

This clonotype was seen a few times. The rearrangement links TRBV30 to TRBJ1-2; maybe TRBD1 (6 bases). Germline V gene sequence: CDR1 GTSNPN, CDR2 SVGIG (reference sequence). V gave up 0 bases and J gave up 6 bases, with 8 bases separating them. CDR3 length: 12 amino acids. The CDR3 region has the DNA TGTGCCTGGAGTGTACAGGGACATGGCTACACCTTC. It specifies CAWSVQGHGYTF.

The chain joins TRBV29-1 to TRBJ1-2; the match to TRBD1 covers 9 bases. The CDR3 runs to 13 residues. Trimming cost V 6 bases and J 3 bases; bases outside gene matches: 5. Germline loops: CDR1 SQVTM, CDR2 ANQGSEA. The CDR3 sequence: CSVTGGPDYGYTF. The CDR3 bases are TGCAGCGTGACAGGGGGTCCGGACTATGGCTACACCTTC.

This clonotype was seen repeatedly, ten times or more. The chain uses TRBV27 and TRBJ2-7, with 8 bases aligning to TRBD2. J was trimmed by 5 bases and V by 5 bases; bases with no gene match: 11. CDR3 length equals 15 residues. In germline, CDR1 is MNHEY, CDR2 SMNVEV (reference sequence). In nucleotides, the CDR3 is TGTGCCAGCAGTCGCCCGGGTAGCGGGAACAACGAGCAGTACTTC. Amino acid sequence: CASSRPGSGNNEQYF.

Only a few counts were recorded for this clonotype. The chain carries TRBV12-3 or TRBV12-4 and TRBJ2-7; D is tentatively TRBD1 or TRBD2 (5 bases each). CDR3 length: 15 amino acids. V dropped 4 bases and J dropped 0 bases, with 13 bases sitting between them. CDR3 sequence reads: CASSSGTGSSYEQYF. The DNA of the CDR3 is TGTGCCAGCAGTTCCGGGACGGGAAGCTCCTACGAGCAGTACTTC.

There are many counts of this clonotype. This chain connects TRBV18 to TRBJ1-2, with 8 bases matching TRBD1. Germline assignment: CDR1 KGHSH and CDR2 LQKENI. This CDR3 contains 13 residues. Unmatched junction bases numbered 2, after V lost 2 bases and J lost 6 bases. The CDR3 sequence: CASSPNRGDGYTF. CDR3 nucleotides: TGTGCCAGCTCACCAAACAGGGGGGATGGCTACACCTTC. Looking up the rest from reference TRBV18 and TRBJ1-2 gives the full variable domain: NAGVMQNPRHLVRRRGQEARLRCSPMKGHSHVYWYRQLPEEGLKFMVYLQKENIIDESGMPKERFSAEFPKEGPSILRIQQVVRGDSAAYFCASSPNRGDGYTFGSGTRLTVV.

This chain joins TRBV5-1 and TRBJ2-1, with no clear D. Germline V gives CDR1 SGHRS, CDR2 YFSETQ. The CDR3 runs 13 residues. V was pared by 7 bases and J by 5 bases, with 13 bases between. CDR3: CASGTVWDNEQFF. CDR3 nucleotide sequence: TGCGCCAGCGGAACAGTGTGGGACAATGAGCAGTTCTTC.

This clonotype occurred many times. The chain recombines TRBV12-3 or TRBV12-4 with TRBJ2-7, with a tentative D call TRBD2 (5 bases). V lost 3 bases and J 7 bases, leaving 7 bases between the germline ends. The CDR3 sequence is 11 residues long. The CDR3 DNA follows: TGTGCCAGCAGTTTCCGGGGTGAGCAGTACTTC. This gives the protein CASSFRGEQYF.

Only a few counts were recorded for this clonotype. The chain is built from TRBV18 and TRBJ1-1; 7 bases align to TRBD1. Losses at the gene ends were 2 bases for V and 4 bases for J; bases not matched to a gene: 4. The CDR3 is 14 amino acids. Per germline, CDR1 KGHSH and CDR2 LQKENI. The CDR3 is CASSPTRDSTEAFF. CDR3 DNA: TGTGCCAGCTCACCAACGCGGGACAGCACTGAAGCTTTCTTT.